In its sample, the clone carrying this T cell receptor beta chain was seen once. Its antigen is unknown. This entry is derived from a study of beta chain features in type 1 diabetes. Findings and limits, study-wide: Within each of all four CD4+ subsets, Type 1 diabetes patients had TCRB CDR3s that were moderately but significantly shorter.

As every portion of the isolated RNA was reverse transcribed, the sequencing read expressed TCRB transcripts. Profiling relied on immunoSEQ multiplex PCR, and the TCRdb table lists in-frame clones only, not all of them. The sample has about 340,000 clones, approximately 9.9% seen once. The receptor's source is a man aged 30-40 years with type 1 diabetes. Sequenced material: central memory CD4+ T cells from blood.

In DNA, the CDR3 is TGTGCCAGCAGCCCGTCAGCGAACACCGGGGAGCTGTTTTTT. It translates to CASSPSANTGELFF. The genes are TRBV7-6 and TRBJ2-2; D unresolved. V shed 5 bases and J shed 0 bases, with 7 bases lying between them. CDR1 and CDR2 from the germline V gene are SGHVS and FNYEAQ. The CDR3 has 14 residues.